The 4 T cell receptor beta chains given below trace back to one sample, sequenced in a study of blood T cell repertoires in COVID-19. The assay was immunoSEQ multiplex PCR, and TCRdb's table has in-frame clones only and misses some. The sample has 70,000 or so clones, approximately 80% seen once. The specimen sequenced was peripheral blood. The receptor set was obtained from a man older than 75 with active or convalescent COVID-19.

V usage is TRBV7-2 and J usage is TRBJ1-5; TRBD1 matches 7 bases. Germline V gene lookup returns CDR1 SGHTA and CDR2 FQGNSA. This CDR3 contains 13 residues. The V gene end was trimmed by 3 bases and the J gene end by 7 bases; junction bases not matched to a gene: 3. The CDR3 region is CASSFTGVQPQHF. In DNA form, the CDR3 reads TGTGCCAGCAGCTTTACAGGGGTACAGCCCCAGCATTTT.

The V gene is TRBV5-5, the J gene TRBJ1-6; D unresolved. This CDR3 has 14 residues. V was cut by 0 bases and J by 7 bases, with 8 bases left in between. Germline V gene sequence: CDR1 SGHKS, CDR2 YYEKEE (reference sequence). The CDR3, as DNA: TGTGCCAGCAGCTTGGACAGTCCAAATTCACCCCTCCACTTT. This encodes CASSLDSPNSPLHF.

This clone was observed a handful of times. CDR3 amino acids: CASSPMASGFREQFF. DNA of the CDR3: TGTGCCAGCTCACCCATGGCTAGCGGTTTTCGTGAGCAGTTCTTC. The J gene is TRBJ2-1, the V gene TRBV18, with 7 bases matching TRBD2. CDR1 is KGHSH, CDR2 LQKENI, per germline. Trimming removed 3 bases from V and 9 bases from J; junction bases left unmatched: 11. This CDR3 region has 15 residues.

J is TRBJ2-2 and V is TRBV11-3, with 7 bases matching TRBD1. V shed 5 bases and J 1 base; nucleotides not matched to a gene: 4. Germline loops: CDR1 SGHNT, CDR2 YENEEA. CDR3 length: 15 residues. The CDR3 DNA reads TGTGCCAGCAGCCCCCGGACAGGGAACACCGGGGAGCTGTTTTTT. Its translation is CASSPRTGNTGELFF.